The table lists the clone carrying this T cell receptor (beta chain) with many counts. The sample originates from a study of T cells in Graves' hyperthyroidism and ophthalmopathy. CDR1 is DFQATT and CDR2 is SNEGSKA in the germline V gene (reference sequence). V lost 0 bases, J lost 1 base, and 16 bases stayed unmatched. The CDR3 runs to 20 residues. Template material for amplifying TCR beta CDR3 regions consisted of RNA transcripts. TCR CDR3 regions were first amplified by RT-PCR with HTBI primers. TCRdb re-derived calls from the multiplex PCR reads in MiXCR, one entry per CDR3 protein. The data show 300,000 to 450,000 distinct CDR3 sequences, around 20% seen once. Patients were excluded for uncontrolled infection, other autoimmune disease, pregnancy or lactation.

The chain is built from TRBV20-1 and TRBJ1-5, with 9 nucleotides matching TRBD1. This clonotype was sampled from a man aged 18 to 35 with Graves' ophthalmopathy. The specimen was blood. Written as DNA, the CDR3 is TGCAGTGCTAGAGATCTAGGGACAGGGATTACCACTGTCAGCAATCAGCCCCAGCATTTT. It yields the protein CSARDLGTGITTVSNQPQHF.